The clone carrying this T cell receptor beta chain has more than one count but fewer than ten. This sample was taken from a study of early T cells in non-severe SARS-CoV-2 infection. The CDR3 has 14 amino acids. J lost 0 bases, V lost 6 bases, and 4 bases had no gene match. Germline assignment: CDR1 MNHEY and CDR2 SMNVEV (reference sequence). Individual cDNA molecules carried attached unique molecular identifiers. TCRdb re-derived calls from the 5' RACE reads in MiXCR, one entry per CDR3 protein. The table lists some 98,000 distinct CDR3 sequences, roughly 15% of them singletons. The chain is built from TRBV27 and TRBJ1-1, with 7 bases fitting TRBD1. Sequenced input: whole blood. This TCR derives from an adult who was a healthcare worker with PCR-confirmed SARS-CoV-2 infection or an uninfected control (not recorded which). CDR3 sequence reads: CASRPDRMNTEAFF. The CDR3 DNA is TGTGCCAGCAGACCGGACAGGATGAACACTGAAGCTTTCTTT.